Here is one T cell receptor (beta chain) with its context. The record originates from a study of cytomegalovirus exposure and HLA in healthy donors. The PCR contained 60 Vbeta and 13 Jbeta primers. Repertoires were generated with immunoSEQ multiplex PCR, while TCRdb's copy carries only in-frame clones and drops some. The data contain approximately 210,000 clones, roughly 77% of them singletons. The germline V gene has CDR1 SGHVS and CDR2 FQNEAQ. V lost 4 bases to trimming and J lost 11 bases, with 12 bases between them. The CDR3 runs 12 residues. The source material was PBMCs. The receptor was isolated from a male donor in good health and CMV-seropositive. The chain has TRBV7-8 and TRBJ2-4; D gene uncertain. The CDR3 sequence: CASSSDSKLQYF. Written as DNA, the CDR3 is TGTGCCAGCAGCTCCGACTCCAAACTTCAGTACTTC.